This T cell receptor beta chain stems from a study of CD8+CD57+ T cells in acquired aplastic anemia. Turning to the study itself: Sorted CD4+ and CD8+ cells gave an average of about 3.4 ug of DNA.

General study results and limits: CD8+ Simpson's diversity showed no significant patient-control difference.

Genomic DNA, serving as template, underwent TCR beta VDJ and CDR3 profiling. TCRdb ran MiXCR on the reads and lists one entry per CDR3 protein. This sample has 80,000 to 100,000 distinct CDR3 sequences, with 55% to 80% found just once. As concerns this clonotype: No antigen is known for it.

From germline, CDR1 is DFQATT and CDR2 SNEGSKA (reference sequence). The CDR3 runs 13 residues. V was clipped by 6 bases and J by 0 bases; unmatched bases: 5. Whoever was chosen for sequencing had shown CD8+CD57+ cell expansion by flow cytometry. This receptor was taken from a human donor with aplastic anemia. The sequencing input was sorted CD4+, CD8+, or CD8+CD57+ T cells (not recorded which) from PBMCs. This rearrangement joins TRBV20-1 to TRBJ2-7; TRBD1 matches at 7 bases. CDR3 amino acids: CSAGRDSSYEQYF. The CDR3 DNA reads TGCAGTGCCGGCCGGGACAGCTCCTACGAGCAGTACTTC.